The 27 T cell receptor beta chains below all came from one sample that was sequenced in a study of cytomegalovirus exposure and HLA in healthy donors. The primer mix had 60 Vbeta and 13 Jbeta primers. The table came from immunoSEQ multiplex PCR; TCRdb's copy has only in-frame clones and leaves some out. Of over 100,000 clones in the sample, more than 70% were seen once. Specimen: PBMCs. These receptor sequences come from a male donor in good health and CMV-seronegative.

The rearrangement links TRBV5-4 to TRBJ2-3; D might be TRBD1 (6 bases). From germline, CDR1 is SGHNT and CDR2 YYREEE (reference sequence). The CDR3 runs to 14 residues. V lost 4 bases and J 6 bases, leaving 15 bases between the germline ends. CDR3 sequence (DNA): TGTGCCAGCAGCACGTCCCCAGGGGAGGATACGCAGTATTTT. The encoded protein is CASSTSPGEDTQYF.

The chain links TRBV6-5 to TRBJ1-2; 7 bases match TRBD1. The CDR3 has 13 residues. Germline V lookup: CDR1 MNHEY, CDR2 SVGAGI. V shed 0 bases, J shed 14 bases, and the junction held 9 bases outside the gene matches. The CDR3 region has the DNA TGTGCCAGCAGTTACTCGGGTAAAGGGGGCAGGACCTTC. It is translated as CASSYSGKGGRTF.

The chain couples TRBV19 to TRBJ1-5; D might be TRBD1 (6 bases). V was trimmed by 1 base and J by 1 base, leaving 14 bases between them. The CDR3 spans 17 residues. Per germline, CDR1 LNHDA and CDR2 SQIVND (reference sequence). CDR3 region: CASSIGPGGASNQPQHF. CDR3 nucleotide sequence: TGTGCCAGTAGTATAGGGCCGGGGGGCGCGAGCAATCAGCCCCAGCATTTT.

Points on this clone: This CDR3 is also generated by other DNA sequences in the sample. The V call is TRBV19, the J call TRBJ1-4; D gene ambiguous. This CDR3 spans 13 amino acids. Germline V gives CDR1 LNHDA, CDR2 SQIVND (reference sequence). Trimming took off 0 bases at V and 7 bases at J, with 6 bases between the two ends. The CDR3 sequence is CASSIDRGEKLFF. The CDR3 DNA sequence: TGTGCCAGTAGTATAGACCGGGGTGAAAAACTGTTTTTT.

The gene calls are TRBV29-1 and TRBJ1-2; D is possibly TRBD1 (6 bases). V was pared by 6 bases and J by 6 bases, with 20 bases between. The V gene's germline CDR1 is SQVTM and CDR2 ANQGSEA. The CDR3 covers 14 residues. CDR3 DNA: TGCAGCGTACCCCACAGGGTGCCCCCCCATGGCTACACCTTC. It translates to CSVPHRVPPHGYTF.

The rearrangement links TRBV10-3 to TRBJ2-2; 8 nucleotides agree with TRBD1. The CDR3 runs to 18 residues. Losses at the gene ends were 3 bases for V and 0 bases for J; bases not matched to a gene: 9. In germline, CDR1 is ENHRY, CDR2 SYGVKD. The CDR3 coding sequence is TGTGCCATCAGTGAAGGAGGCAGGGGGCAAACGAACACCGGGGAGCTGTTTTTT. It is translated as CAISEGGRGQTNTGELFF.

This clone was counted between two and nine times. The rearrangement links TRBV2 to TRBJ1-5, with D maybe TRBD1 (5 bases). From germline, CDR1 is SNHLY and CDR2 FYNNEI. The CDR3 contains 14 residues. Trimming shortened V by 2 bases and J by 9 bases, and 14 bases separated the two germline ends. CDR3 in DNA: TGTGCCAGCAGTGAATGGGGCGCCAACAGGCCCCAGCATTTT. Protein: CASSEWGANRPQHF.

CDR3 bases: TGCGCCAGCAGCTTGTACGGGGATAACACCGGGGAGCTGTTTTTT. It yields the protein CASSLYGDNTGELFF. The rearrangement uses TRBV5-1 and TRBJ2-2; weak D call: TRBD2 (5 bases). Trimming stripped 1 base from V and 2 bases from J, with 9 bases between. The CDR3 extends over 15 amino acids. Germline CDR1 and CDR2: SGHRS and YFSETQ. Combining the CDR3 with reference TRBV5-1 and TRBJ2-2 gives the whole variable domain KAGVTQTPRYLIKTRGQQVTLSCSPISGHRSVSWYQQTPGQGLQFLFEYFSETQRNKGNFPGRFSGRQFSNSRSEMNVSTLELGDSALYLCASSLYGDNTGELFFGEGSRLTVL.

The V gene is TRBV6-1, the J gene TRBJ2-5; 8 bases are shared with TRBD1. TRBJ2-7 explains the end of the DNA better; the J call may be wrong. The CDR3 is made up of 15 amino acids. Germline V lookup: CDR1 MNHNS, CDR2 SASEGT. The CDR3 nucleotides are TGTGCCAGCACACCCACAGGGGGTGGCTCGGACGAGCAGTACTTC. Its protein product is CASTPTGGGSDEQYF.

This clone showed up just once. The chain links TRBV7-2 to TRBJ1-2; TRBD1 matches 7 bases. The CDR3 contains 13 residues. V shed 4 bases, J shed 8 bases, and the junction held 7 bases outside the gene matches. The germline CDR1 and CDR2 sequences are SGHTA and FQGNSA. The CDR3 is CASSSYRGEGYTF. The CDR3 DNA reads TGTGCCAGCAGCTCTTACAGGGGTGAAGGCTACACCTTC.

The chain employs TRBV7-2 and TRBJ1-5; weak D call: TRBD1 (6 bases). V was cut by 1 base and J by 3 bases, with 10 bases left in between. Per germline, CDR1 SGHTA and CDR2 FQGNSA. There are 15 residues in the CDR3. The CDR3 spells CASSLGDIDNQPQHF. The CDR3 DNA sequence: TGTGCCAGCAGCTTAGGGGACATAGACAATCAGCCCCAGCATTTT.

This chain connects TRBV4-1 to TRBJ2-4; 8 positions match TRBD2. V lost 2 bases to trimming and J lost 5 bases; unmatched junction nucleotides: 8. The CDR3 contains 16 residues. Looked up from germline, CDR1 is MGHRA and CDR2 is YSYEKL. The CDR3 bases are TGCGCCAGCAGCCAACCGGGGGGGCTTAGGGAAAACATTCAGTACTTC. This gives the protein CASSQPGGLRENIQYF.

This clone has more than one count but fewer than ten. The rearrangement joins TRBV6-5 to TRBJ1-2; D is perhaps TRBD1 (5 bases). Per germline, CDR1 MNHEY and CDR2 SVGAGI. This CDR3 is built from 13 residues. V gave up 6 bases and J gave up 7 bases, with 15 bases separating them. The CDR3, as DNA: TGTGCCAGCAGCCCATATCGACAGTCTGGCTACACCTTC. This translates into CASSPYRQSGYTF.

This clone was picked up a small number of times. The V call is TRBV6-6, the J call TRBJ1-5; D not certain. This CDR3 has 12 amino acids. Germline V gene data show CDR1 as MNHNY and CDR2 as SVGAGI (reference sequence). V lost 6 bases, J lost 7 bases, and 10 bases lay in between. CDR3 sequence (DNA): TGTGCCAGCAGCCCTTCACAACAGCCCCAGCATTTT. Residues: CASSPSQQPQHF.

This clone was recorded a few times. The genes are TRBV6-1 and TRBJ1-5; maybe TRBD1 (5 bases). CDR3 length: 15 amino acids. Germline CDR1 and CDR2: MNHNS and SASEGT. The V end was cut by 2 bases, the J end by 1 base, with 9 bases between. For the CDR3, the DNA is TGTGCCAGCAGTGAAAGGGCAGGGAGCAATCAGCCCCAGCATTTT. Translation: CASSERAGSNQPQHF.

The CDR3 is CAWMTGAGGREQYF. CDR3 DNA sequence: TGTGCCTGGATGACGGGGGCAGGGGGTCGAGAGCAGTACTTC. V gene TRBV30 combines with J gene TRBJ2-7, with D possibly TRBD1 on 7 matching bases. Germline V lookup: CDR1 GTSNPN, CDR2 SVGIG (reference sequence). The CDR3 has 14 residues. Deletions cut 4 bases from V and 7 bases from J, with 20 bases between.

The CDR3 DNA reads TGTGCCAGCAGTTTCCAGCGGGTAGGGGATGAGCAGTTCTTC. This sequence encodes CASSFQRVGDEQFF. This rearrangement joins TRBV6-5 to TRBJ2-1; possible D gene TRBD2, 6 bases. The CDR3 runs 14 residues. V lost 4 bases to trimming and J lost 8 bases, with 15 bases between them. Germline CDR1 and CDR2: MNHEY and SVGAGI.

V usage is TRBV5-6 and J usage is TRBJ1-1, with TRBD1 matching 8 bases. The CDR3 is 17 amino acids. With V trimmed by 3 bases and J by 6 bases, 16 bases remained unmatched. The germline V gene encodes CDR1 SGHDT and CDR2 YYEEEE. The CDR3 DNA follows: TGTGCCAGCAGCTCTGACAGGGGTTTTGCGACTATCCCTGAAGCTTTCTTT. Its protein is CASSSDRGFATIPEAFF. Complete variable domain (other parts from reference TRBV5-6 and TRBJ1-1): DAGVTQSPTHLIKTRGQQVTLRCSPKSGHDTVSWYQQALGQGPQFIFQYYEEEERQRGNFPDRFSGHQFPNYSSELNVNALLLGDSALYLCASSSDRGFATIPEAFFGQGTRLTVV.

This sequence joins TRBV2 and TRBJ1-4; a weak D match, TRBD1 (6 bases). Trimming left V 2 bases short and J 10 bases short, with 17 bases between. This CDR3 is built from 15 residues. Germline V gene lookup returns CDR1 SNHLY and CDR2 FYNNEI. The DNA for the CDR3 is TGTGCCAGCAGTGAAAAACAGGGAAGGGTAGTAAAACTGTTTTTT. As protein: CASSEKQGRVVKLFF.

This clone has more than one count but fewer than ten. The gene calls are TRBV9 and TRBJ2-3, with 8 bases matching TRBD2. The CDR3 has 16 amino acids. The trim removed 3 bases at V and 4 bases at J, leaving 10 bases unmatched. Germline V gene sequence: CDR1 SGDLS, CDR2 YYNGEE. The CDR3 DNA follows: TGTGCCAGCAGCGCAAATAGCGGGGTTCGGTCAGATACGCAGTATTTT. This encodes CASSANSGVRSDTQYF.

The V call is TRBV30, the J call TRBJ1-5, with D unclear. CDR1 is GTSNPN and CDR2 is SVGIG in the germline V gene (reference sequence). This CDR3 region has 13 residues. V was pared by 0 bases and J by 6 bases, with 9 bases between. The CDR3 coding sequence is TGTGCCTGGAGTGTAAGTATGGCTCAGCCCCAGCATTTT. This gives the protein CAWSVSMAQPQHF.

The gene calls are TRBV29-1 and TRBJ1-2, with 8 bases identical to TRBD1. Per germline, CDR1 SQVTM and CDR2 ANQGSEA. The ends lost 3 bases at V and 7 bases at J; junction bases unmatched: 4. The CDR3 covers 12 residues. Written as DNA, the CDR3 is TGCAGCGTTGATGTTGACAGGGGTGGCTACACCTTC. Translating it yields CSVDVDRGGYTF.

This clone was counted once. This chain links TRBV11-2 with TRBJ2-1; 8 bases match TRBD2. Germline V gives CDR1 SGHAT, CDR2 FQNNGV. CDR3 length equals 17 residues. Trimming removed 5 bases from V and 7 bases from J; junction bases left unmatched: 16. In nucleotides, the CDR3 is TGTGCCAGCAGCCTTACTACCGGGGGGGCCTCCGGGAATGAGCAGTTCTTC. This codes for CASSLTTGGASGNEQFF.

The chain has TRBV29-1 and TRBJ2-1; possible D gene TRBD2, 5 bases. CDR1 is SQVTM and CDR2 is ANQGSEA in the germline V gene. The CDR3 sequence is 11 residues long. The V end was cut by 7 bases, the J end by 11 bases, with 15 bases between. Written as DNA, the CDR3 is TGCAGCGCCCCCTCCCGGGATCAGCAGTTCTTC. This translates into CSAPSRDQQFF.

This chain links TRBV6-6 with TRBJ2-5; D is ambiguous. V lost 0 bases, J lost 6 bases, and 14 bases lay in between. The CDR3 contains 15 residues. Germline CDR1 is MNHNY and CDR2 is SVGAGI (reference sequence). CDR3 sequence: CASSYSTATQKTQYF. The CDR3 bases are TGTGCCAGCAGTTACTCGACCGCCACACAGAAGACCCAGTACTTC.

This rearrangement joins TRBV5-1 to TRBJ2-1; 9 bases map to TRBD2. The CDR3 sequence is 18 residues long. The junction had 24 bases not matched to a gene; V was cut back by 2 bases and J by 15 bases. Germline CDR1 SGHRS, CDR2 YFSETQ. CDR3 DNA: TGCGCCAGCAGCTTCAACCGACTAGGGCCAGCGGGGGGTCATGGGCGGTTCTTC. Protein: CASSFNRLGPAGGHGRFF.

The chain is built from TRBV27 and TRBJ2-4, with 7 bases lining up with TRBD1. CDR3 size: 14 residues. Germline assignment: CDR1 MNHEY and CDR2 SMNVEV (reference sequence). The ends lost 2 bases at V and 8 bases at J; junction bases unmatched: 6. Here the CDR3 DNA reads TGTGCCAGCAGTTTACTCAGGGGGATAGACATTCAGTACTTC. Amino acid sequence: CASSLLRGIDIQYF.